The 26 T cell receptor beta chains given below trace back to one sample, sequenced in a study of cytomegalovirus exposure and HLA in healthy donors. PCR used 60 Vbeta primers and 13 Jbeta primers. Profiled with immunoSEQ multiplex PCR; TCRdb holds only in-frame clones, not every one. The data contain tens of thousands of clones, roughly 80% of them singletons. The sample consisted of PBMCs. Receptors were obtained from a man in his forties in good health and CMV-seronegative.

On this clone: Mismatch with germline at one junction end may stem from a read error. The chain is built from TRBV7-7 and TRBJ2-7; TRBD1 matches 9 bases. This CDR3 is built from 16 residues. The germline CDR1 and CDR2 sequences are SSHAT and FNYEAQ (reference sequence). The CDR3 here is CASSPDDRGMPYEQYF. CDR3 nucleotide sequence: TGTGCTAGCAGCCCCGACGACAGGGGGATGCCCTACGAGCAGTACTTC. Full variable domain (outside the CDR3, taken from reference TRBV7-7 and TRBJ2-7): GAGVSQSPRYKVTKRGQDVTLRCDPISSHATLYWYQQALGQGPEFLTYFNYEAQPDKSGLPSDRFSAERPEGSISTLTIQRTEQRDSAMYRCASSPDDRGMPYEQYFGPGTRLTVT.

Only a few counts were recorded for this clone. The chain carries TRBV7-9 and TRBJ2-2; a weak D match, TRBD1 (5 bases). Trimming left V 0 bases short and J 4 bases short, with 9 bases between. The CDR3 totals 15 residues. Germline lookup yields CDR1 SEHNR and CDR2 FQNEAQ (reference sequence). Written as DNA, the CDR3 is TGTGCCAGCAGCTTAGCAACAGGAAGCACCGGGGAGCTGTTTTTT. Its translation: CASSLATGSTGELFF.

The V gene is TRBV5-6, the J gene TRBJ2-3, with TRBD2 as a possible D gene (6 bases). The germline gives CDR1 SGHDT, CDR2 YYEEEE. There are 13 residues in the CDR3. V lost 0 bases to trimming and J lost 13 bases, with 15 bases between them. Here the CDR3 reads CASSLAGGLLKYF. CDR3 DNA: TGTGCCAGCAGCTTGGCCGGGGGACTCCTGAAGTATTTT.

In regard to this clone: The sample contains more than one DNA sequence encoding this CDR3. J is TRBJ1-1 and V is TRBV5-4; TRBD1 is a possible D gene (5 bases). CDR3 length equals 15 residues. Germline V gene lookup returns CDR1 SGHNT and CDR2 YYREEE (reference sequence). V lost 0 bases and J 0 bases, leaving 9 bases between the germline ends. The CDR3 region is CASSLVGGLNTEAFF. The CDR3 region has the DNA TGTGCCAGCAGCTTGGTGGGGGGTCTGAACACTGAAGCTTTCTTT.

As DNA, the CDR3 is TGTGCCAGTAGTTTTGGGGGGGGCTATGGCTACACCTTC. Translating gives CASSFGGGYGYTF. This chain joins TRBV19 and TRBJ1-2; tentative D call: TRBD1 (5 bases). V gave up 5 bases and J gave up 4 bases, with 11 bases separating them. Looked up from germline, CDR1 is LNHDA and CDR2 is SQIVND (reference sequence). CDR3 length: 13 residues.

This chain links TRBV19 with TRBJ1-5; D gene unclear. Trimming took off 3 bases at V and 6 bases at J, with 15 bases between the two ends. The CDR3 covers 15 residues. Germline CDR1 is LNHDA and CDR2 is SQIVND (reference sequence). This CDR3 is CASSIGGVGSQPQHF. CDR3 bases: TGTGCCAGTAGTATTGGCGGGGTCGGGAGTCAGCCCCAGCATTTT. The full variable domain, rest sourced from reference TRBV19 and TRBJ1-5, is DGGITQSPKYLFRKEGQNVTLSCEQNLNHDAMYWYRQDPGQGLRLIYYSQIVNDFQKGDIAEGYSVSREKKESFPLTVTSAQKNPTAFYLCASSIGGVGSQPQHFGDGTRLSIL.

The chain employs TRBV19 and TRBJ2-7, with 8 nucleotides matching TRBD1. The germline V gene encodes CDR1 LNHDA and CDR2 SQIVND (reference sequence). Trimming cost V 5 bases and J 4 bases; bases outside gene matches: 7. The CDR3 sequence is 14 residues long. Here the CDR3 reads CASSPGTGDYEQYF. In DNA, the CDR3 is TGTGCCAGTAGTCCTGGGACAGGAGATTACGAGCAGTACTTC.

This clone has a handful of counts. V and J are TRBV28 and TRBJ1-2, with TRBD1 matching 9 bases. Germline loops: CDR1 MDHEN, CDR2 SYDVKM. V trimming: 6 bases; J trimming: 2 bases; junction bases outside the gene matches: 4. The CDR3 runs 14 residues. CDR3 in DNA: TGTGCCAGCAGACGACAGGGGGTGAACTATGGCTACACCTTC. Translation: CASRRQGVNYGYTF.

This chain uses TRBV6-1 with TRBJ2-5; 10 bases are shared with TRBD1. CDR1 MNHNS and CDR2 SASEGT come from the germline V gene. The CDR3 contains 14 residues. J lost 8 bases, V lost 3 bases, and 6 bases had no gene match. The CDR3 nucleotides read TGTGCCAGCAGTGATGGCGGGACAGGGGTCACCCAGTACTTC. Translating it yields CASSDGGTGVTQYF.

The chain employs TRBV28 and TRBJ1-2; no clear D. Germline CDR1 is MDHEN and CDR2 is SYDVKM. The CDR3 covers 12 residues. The V end lost 6 bases, the J end lost 6 bases, and 11 bases lay between the germline ends. CDR3 residues: CASSLDGDGYTF. The CDR3 coding sequence is TGTGCCAGCAGCTTAGACGGAGATGGCTACACCTTC.

The chain combines TRBV28 with TRBJ2-3, with 13 bases matching TRBD2. V was pared by 5 bases and J by 4 bases, with 6 bases of the junction left unmatched. CDR1 and CDR2 (germline): MDHEN, SYDVKM. The CDR3 covers 16 residues. The CDR3 DNA reads TGTGCCAGCAGTCCCCGACTAGCGGGAGGTGCAGATACGCAGTATTTT. This sequence encodes CASSPRLAGGADTQYF. The variable domain in full, completed from reference TRBV28 and TRBJ2-3, reads DVKVTQSSRYLVKRTGEKVFLECVQDMDHENMFWYRQDPGLGLRLIYFSYDVKMKEKGDIPEGYSVSREKKERFSLILESASTNQTSMYLCASSPRLAGGADTQYFGPGTRLTVL.

V and J are TRBV6-1 and TRBJ2-1; TRBD2 matches 7 bases. The CDR3 contains 17 residues. From germline, CDR1 is MNHNS and CDR2 SASEGT. V gave up 1 base and J gave up 4 bases; unmatched junction bases: 10. CDR3 in amino acids: CASSEEAIGRPYNEQFF. For the CDR3, the DNA is TGTGCCAGCAGTGAAGAGGCTATCGGGAGGCCGTACAATGAGCAGTTCTTC.

This clone was counted a few times. The CDR3 is CASSSDRGGNQPQHF. CDR3 DNA: TGTGCCAGCAGTTCTGACAGGGGAGGCAATCAGCCCCAGCATTTT. The chain is built from TRBV6-5 and TRBJ1-5, with 8 bases matching TRBD1. The trim removed 4 bases at V and 2 bases at J, leaving 4 bases unmatched. CDR3 length equals 15 residues. CDR1 is MNHEY, CDR2 SVGAGI, per germline.

As for this clone: Within the sample, other DNA sequences also encode this same CDR3. This chain links TRBV7-2 with TRBJ2-5; D may be TRBD1 (6 bases). There are 14 residues in the CDR3. Germline V CDR1 and CDR2: SGHTA, FQGNSA. Trimming left V 5 bases short and J 1 base short, with 11 bases between. CDR3 loop: CASSPGTFQETQYF. The CDR3 region has the DNA TGTGCCAGCAGCCCTGGGACATTCCAAGAGACCCAGTACTTC.

This clone was detected only once. The chain has TRBV19 and TRBJ2-3; no clear D gene. The CDR3 contains 14 residues. V was clipped by 0 bases and J by 2 bases, with 6 bases between them. The germline gives CDR1 LNHDA, CDR2 SQIVND (reference sequence). The CDR3 DNA is TGTGCCAGTAGTATAGACCACTTCACAGATACGCAGTATTTT. Its translation: CASSIDHFTDTQYF.

This chain connects TRBV5-4 to TRBJ1-1; D unclear. This CDR3 spans 16 amino acids. Germline CDR1 is SGHNT and CDR2 is YYREEE (reference sequence). Trimming took 3 bases from V and 1 from J, leaving 16 bases between them. The CDR3 reads CASSSPNDGGNTEAFF. CDR3 coding DNA: TGTGCCAGCAGCTCCCCCAACGACGGAGGGAACACTGAAGCTTTCTTT.

The chain couples TRBV28 to TRBJ2-2; possibly TRBD2 for D (6 bases). The CDR3 is 15 residues long. Germline CDR1 MDHEN, CDR2 SYDVKM. V lost 6 bases, J lost 4 bases, and 15 bases lay in between. CDR3 nucleotide sequence: TGTGCCAGCAGCCCCTGGAGGGCCGTCACCGGGGAGCTGTTTTTT. Protein product: CASSPWRAVTGELFF. The full variable domain, completed using reference TRBV28 and TRBJ2-2, is DVKVTQSSRYLVKRTGEKVFLECVQDMDHENMFWYRQDPGLGLRLIYFSYDVKMKEKGDIPEGYSVSREKKERFSLILESASTNQTSMYLCASSPWRAVTGELFFGEGSRLTVL.

This clone was found once. The gene calls are TRBV7-2 and TRBJ2-1, with TRBD2 matching 10 bases. Germline values: CDR1 SGHTA, CDR2 FQGNSA. The CDR3 loop spans 17 amino acids. V trimming: 2 bases; J trimming: 6 bases; junction bases outside the gene matches: 10. Here the CDR3 DNA reads TGTGCCAGCAGCTTAAATCCACCACTAGCGGGGCCCAATGAGCAGTTCTTC. Amino acid sequence: CASSLNPPLAGPNEQFF.

This clone was counted once. This chain connects TRBV5-1 to TRBJ2-5; 8 nucleotides align to TRBD2. V shed 4 bases and J 4 bases; nucleotides not matched to a gene: 24. The germline CDR1 and CDR2 sequences are SGHRS and YFSETQ. This CDR3 has 20 residues. CDR3 sequence: CASSIVRGVFAGGDGETQYF. In DNA form, the CDR3 reads TGCGCCAGCAGCATTGTCCGTGGGGTCTTTGCGGGAGGAGACGGAGAGACCCAGTACTTC.

This clone was seen more than once but under ten times. One junction end does not reproduce the germline sequence, and a read error may be involved. The genes are TRBV19 and TRBJ2-2; 10 bases map to TRBD2. CDR3 length equals 14 residues. Looked up from germline, CDR1 is LNHDA and CDR2 is SQIVND (reference sequence). The chain's CDR3 is CASRIAGGTGELFF. The DNA of the CDR3 is TGTGCCAGTAGAATAGCGGGGGGCACCGGGGAGCTGTTTTTT.

The rearrangement uses TRBV4-1 and TRBJ1-2, with 8 bases matching TRBD1. V dropped 1 base and J dropped 0; count of bases not matched to a gene: 1. Per germline, CDR1 MGHRA and CDR2 YSYEKL. CDR3 length: 15 residues. The CDR3 sequence: CASSQGQGTNYGYTF. Here the CDR3 DNA reads TGCGCCAGCAGCCAAGGACAGGGGACTAACTATGGCTACACCTTC.

The V call is TRBV28, the J call TRBJ2-3, with D possibly being TRBD2 (6 bases). V dropped 5 bases and J dropped 1 base, with 13 bases sitting between them. Germline lookup yields CDR1 MDHEN and CDR2 SYDVKM. The length of the CDR3 is 15 residues. In nucleotides, the CDR3 is TGTGCCAGCAGTATGCTCGGGGGAGGCACAGATACGCAGTATTTT. It yields the protein CASSMLGGGTDTQYF.

The chain has TRBV7-2 and TRBJ2-4, with TRBD2 matching over 11 bases. This CDR3 comprises 18 residues. J was trimmed by 1 base and V by 4 bases; bases with no gene match: 9. Per germline, CDR1 SGHTA and CDR2 FQGNSA. The CDR3 DNA follows: TGTGCCAGCAGCTCTATAGCGGGAGGGAACTATGCCAAAAACATTCAGTACTTC. Amino acids: CASSSIAGGNYAKNIQYF.

The V and J genes are TRBV10-3 and TRBJ1-4, with a weak D call TRBD1 (5 bases). The CDR3 is made up of 17 amino acids. V was trimmed by 8 bases and J by 0 bases, leaving 19 bases between them. CDR1 and CDR2 from the germline V gene are ENHRY and SYGVKD. The CDR3 reads CAIVRVTAPATNEKLFF. In DNA form, the CDR3 reads TGTGCCATCGTACGTGTGACAGCCCCCGCAACTAATGAAAAACTGTTTTTT.

This sequence joins TRBV28 and TRBJ1-2, with D uncertain. Trimming removed 3 bases at V and 3 bases at J, with 8 bases between. CDR3 length: 13 amino acids. Germline CDR1 is MDHEN and CDR2 is SYDVKM. CDR3 sequence: CASSFEVDYGYTF. The CDR3 bases are TGTGCCAGCAGTTTTGAGGTTGACTATGGCTACACCTTC.

In nucleotides, the CDR3 is TGTGCCAGCAGCTTGGTTAGTGGGACAGGAGGCTATGGCTACACCTTC. Translation: CASSLVSGTGGYGYTF. The chain is built from TRBV5-4 and TRBJ1-2, with TRBD1 identical over 8 bases. The CDR3 sequence is 16 residues long. Germline CDR1 SGHNT, CDR2 YYREEE (reference sequence). Trimming removed 0 bases from V and 4 bases from J; junction bases left unmatched: 8.